This is a list of T cell receptor beta chains from one sample in a study of beta chain features in type 1 diabetes. Produced via immunoSEQ multiplex PCR; TCRdb's table is partial and in-frame only. The data show 250,000 to 300,000 clones, about 13% seen once. Sequenced input: naive CD4+ T cells from blood. All receptors derive from a man in his thirties or forties with type 1 diabetes. The CDR3 runs from the conserved cysteine through the conserved F or W. Each record gives: D gene, clone size, V gene, J gene, CDR3 protein, CDR3 DNA. A D gene is named only where the DNA matches it firmly. Rows may omit the clone size; those that give it use once, few, many or a size class.

d_gene: TRBD2; abundance: few; v_gene: TRBV14; j_gene: TRBJ2-3; CDR3aa: CASSQRTSGSDTQYF; CDR3nt: TGTGCCAGCAGCCAACGGACTAGCGGATCAGATACGCAGTATTTT
d_gene: NA; abundance: NA; v_gene: TRBV10-3; j_gene: TRBJ1-2; CDR3aa: CAINQQGADGYTF; CDR3nt: TGTGCCATCAACCAGCAAGGGGCGGATGGCTACACCTTC
d_gene: NA; abundance: NA; v_gene: TRBV7-9; j_gene: TRBJ2-1; CDR3aa: CASSPKERSAPFF; CDR3nt: TGTGCCAGCAGCCCCAAAGAGAGGTCAGCGCCGTTCTTC
d_gene: TRBD2; abundance: NA; v_gene: TRBV9; j_gene: TRBJ2-1; CDR3aa: CASSVEGLAGFNEQFF; CDR3nt: TGTGCCAGCAGCGTGGAGGGACTAGCGGGTTTCAATGAGCAGTTCTTC
d_gene: NA; abundance: NA; v_gene: TRBV5-1; j_gene: TRBJ2-3; CDR3aa: CASSLNAAASTDTQYF; CDR3nt: TGCGCCAGCAGCTTAAACGCGGCGGCTAGCACAGATACGCAGTATTTT
d_gene: NA; abundance: few; v_gene: TRBV7-2; j_gene: TRBJ1-1; CDR3aa: CASSLRPGMNTEAFF; CDR3nt: TGTGCCAGCAGCTTAAGGCCAGGGATGAACACTGAAGCTTTCTTT
d_gene: TRBD2; abundance: NA; v_gene: TRBV6-1; j_gene: TRBJ2-3; CDR3aa: CASRTSGKDTQYF; CDR3nt: TGTGCCAGCCGGACTAGCGGGAAAGATACGCAGTATTTT
d_gene: TRBD2; abundance: NA; v_gene: TRBV10-3; j_gene: TRBJ2-1; CDR3aa: CAISEVSGRASEQFF; CDR3nt: TGTGCCATCAGTGAAGTTAGCGGGAGGGCCAGTGAGCAGTTCTTC
d_gene: TRBD2; abundance: NA; v_gene: TRBV5-4; j_gene: TRBJ2-1; CDR3aa: CASSLLAGGINEQFF; CDR3nt: TGTGCCAGCAGCTTGCTGGCGGGAGGGATTAATGAGCAGTTCTTC
d_gene: NA; abundance: NA; v_gene: TRBV11-2; j_gene: TRBJ2-5; CDR3aa: CASSFKTQYF; CDR3nt: TGTGCCAGCAGCTTCAAGACCCAGTACTTC
d_gene: TRBD1; abundance: NA; v_gene: TRBV9; j_gene: TRBJ2-2; CDR3aa: CASSALQGSNTGELFF; CDR3nt: TGTGCCAGCAGCGCCCTACAGGGGTCGAACACCGGGGAGCTGTTTTTT
d_gene: TRBD1; abundance: few; v_gene: TRBV7-9; j_gene: TRBJ2-6; CDR3aa: CASSPRQGRSGANVLTF; CDR3nt: TGTGCCAGCAGCCCCAGACAGGGGAGGAGTGGGGCCAACGTCCTGACTTTC
d_gene: TRBD1; abundance: NA; v_gene: TRBV5-6; j_gene: TRBJ2-7; CDR3aa: CASSLPGTGAYEQYF; CDR3nt: TGTGCCAGCAGCTTGCCCGGGACAGGAGCATACGAGCAGTACTTC
d_gene: TRBD2; abundance: NA; v_gene: TRBV7-6; j_gene: TRBJ2-1; CDR3aa: CASSFLEVGREGLFF; CDR3nt: TGTGCCAGCAGCTTTCTTGAAGTCGGTCGGGAGGGCCTGTTCTTC
d_gene: NA; abundance: NA; v_gene: TRBV5-1; j_gene: TRBJ1-2; CDR3aa: CASSFGGVDYGYTF; CDR3nt: TGCGCCAGCAGCTTTGGAGGGGTTGACTATGGCTACACCTTC
d_gene: NA; abundance: NA; v_gene: TRBV7-3; j_gene: TRBJ2-2; CDR3aa: CASSRAGSNSGELFF; CDR3nt: TGTGCCAGCAGCAGGGCGGGATCCAATTCCGGGGAGCTGTTTTTT
d_gene: TRBD1; abundance: NA; v_gene: TRBV27; j_gene: TRBJ2-7; CDR3aa: CASTRTGGLYEQYF; CDR3nt: TGTGCCAGCACACGGACAGGGGGCTTATACGAGCAGTACTTC
d_gene: TRBD1; abundance: NA; v_gene: TRBV15; j_gene: TRBJ2-5; CDR3aa: CATSRGGQGQETQYF; CDR3nt: TGTGCCACCAGCAGAGGGGGACAGGGCCAAGAGACCCAGTACTTC
d_gene: NA; abundance: few; v_gene: TRBV7-2; j_gene: TRBJ2-1; CDR3aa: CASSPAVTRVGNEQFF; CDR3nt: TGTGCCAGCAGCCCAGCGGTGACTAGAGTCGGGAATGAGCAGTTCTTC
d_gene: TRBD1; abundance: few; v_gene: TRBV7-9; j_gene: TRBJ2-6; CDR3aa: CASSLEGQGEKANVLTF; CDR3nt: TGTGCCAGCAGCTTAGAGGGACAGGGGGAGAAGGCCAACGTCCTGACTTTC
d_gene: NA; abundance: NA; v_gene: TRBV15; j_gene: TRBJ1-2; CDR3aa: CATSRDLIDAGGRGYTF; CDR3nt: TGTGCCACCAGCAGAGATTTAATTGATGCAGGAGGTCGCGGCTACACCTTC
d_gene: NA; abundance: NA; v_gene: TRBV28; j_gene: TRBJ1-5; CDR3aa: CASSSPAGAEPQHF; CDR3nt: TGTGCCAGCAGTTCCCCCGCGGGGGCTGAGCCCCAGCATTTT